A selection of T cell receptor beta chains follows, all from one sample in a study of blood T cell repertoires in COVID-19. Measured with immunoSEQ multiplex PCR; TCRdb has only the in-frame clones, and not every one. Seen here are about 200,000 clones, 80% observed once, and the top ten hold around 5.1%. Sequences were obtained from peripheral blood. The origin of the receptors is a woman in her 70s with acute or convalescent COVID-19. Both conserved end residues are part of each CDR3.

v_call	j_call	cdr3_length	cdr3_aa
TRBV7-2	TRBJ2-1	16	CASSFGLAGVINEQFF
TRBV6-2/TRBV6-3	TRBJ1-1	15	CASSRPGTGIDEAFF
TRBV5-4	TRBJ2-1	15	CASSLKREKEGEQFF
TRBV5-1	TRBJ2-3	15	CASSTRGGRLPTQYF
TRBV6-1	TRBJ2-5	14	CASSEGTMLETQYF
TRBV20-1	TRBJ2-3	11	CSASVAGRWVF
TRBV19	TRBJ1-1	13	CASNPDKNTEAFF
TRBV28	TRBJ2-5	13	CASRPTGLETQYF
TRBV2	TRBJ2-1	15	CASSPTGGAGHSEFF
TRBV5-6	TRBJ2-2	16	CASSLGVTGNTGELFF
TRBV19	TRBJ1-1	16	CASSTRQGARSTEAFF
TRBV9	TRBJ1-1	14	CASSGRGGNTEAFF
TRBV9	TRBJ1-1	15	CASSPTGVVNTEAFF
TRBV9	TRBJ2-7	16	CASSVGLRDSSYEQYF
TRBV3-1/TRBV3-2	TRBJ2-3	17	CASSFVGGGTGVDTQYF
TRBV5-4	TRBJ1-4	15	CASSPSTGTNEKLFF
TRBV7-2	TRBJ1-6	17	CASSLVSGSSYNSPLHF
TRBV3-1/TRBV3-2	TRBJ1-2	16	CASSQEVGSTNYGYTF
TRBV18	TRBJ1-2	17	CASSPLAGPQANYGYTF
TRBV5-4	TRBJ2-3	17	CASSNKLAGGRTDTQYF
TRBV28	TRBJ1-3	16	CASSLVGPGGRNTIYF
TRBV30	TRBJ1-4	14	CACAPGTGAEKLFF
TRBV7-8	TRBJ1-6	15	CASSLGGTGNSPLHF
TRBV30	TRBJ2-1	15	CAWSVTSGRRNEQFF
TRBV28	TRBJ2-7	15	CASSLGARVPYEQYF
TRBV21-1	TRBJ1-1	15	CASSTWDRENTEAFF
TRBV2	TRBJ1-4	12	CASSQGYEKLFF
TRBV3-1/TRBV3-2	TRBJ2-2	18	CASSPKTSGGFAWGELFF
TRBV19	TRBJ2-7	13	CASSIGPVYEQYF
TRBV6-5	TRBJ1-1	13	CASSYPGGTEAFF
TRBV9	TRBJ2-2	14	CASSVGGGAGELFF
TRBV7-9	TRBJ2-3	15	CASSPWGQLTDTQYF
TRBV6-5	TRBJ2-7	14	CASSDRVAAYEQYF
TRBV19	TRBJ2-7	17	CASSSTSASGRANEQYF
TRBV5-5	TRBJ2-1	17	CASSPTQGTGNYNEQFF